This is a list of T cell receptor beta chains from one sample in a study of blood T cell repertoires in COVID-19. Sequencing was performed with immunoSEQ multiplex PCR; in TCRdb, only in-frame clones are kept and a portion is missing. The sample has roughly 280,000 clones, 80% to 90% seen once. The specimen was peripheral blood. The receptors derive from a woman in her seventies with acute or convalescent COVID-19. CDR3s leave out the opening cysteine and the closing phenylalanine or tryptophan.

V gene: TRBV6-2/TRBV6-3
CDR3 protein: ASSYSGTGAKNIQY

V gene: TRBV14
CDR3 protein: ASSQVRPTGANSPLH

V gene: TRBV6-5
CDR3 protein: VSRRVFNSPLH

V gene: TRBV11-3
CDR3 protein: ASSLGTGQNEQF

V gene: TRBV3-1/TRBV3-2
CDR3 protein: ASSATGTEAF

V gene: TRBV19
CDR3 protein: ASSTRDREWQY

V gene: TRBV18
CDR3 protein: ASSPTQGQETQY

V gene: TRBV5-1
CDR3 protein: ASSGGQAGGYT

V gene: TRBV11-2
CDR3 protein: ASREGTMNTEAF

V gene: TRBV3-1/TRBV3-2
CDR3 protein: ASSQSDVSNQPQH

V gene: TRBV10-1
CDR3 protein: ASSETGAGANVLT

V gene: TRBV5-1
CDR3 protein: ASSLAFDSQETQY

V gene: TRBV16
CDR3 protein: ASSPISDSFYNSPLH

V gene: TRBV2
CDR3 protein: ASSVNGNSPLH

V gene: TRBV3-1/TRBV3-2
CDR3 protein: ASSQGDRVGEKLF

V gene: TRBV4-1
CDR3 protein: ASSQASVPGTQY

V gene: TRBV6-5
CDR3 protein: ASSSESGGNEQF

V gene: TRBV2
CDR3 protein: ASSEQGANYGYT

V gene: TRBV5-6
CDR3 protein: ASSLGEVRNTEAF

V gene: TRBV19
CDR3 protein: ATRGTGAPYGYT

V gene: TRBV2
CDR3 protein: ASSPSGVGYT

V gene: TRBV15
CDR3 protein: ATSRVGGIYGYT

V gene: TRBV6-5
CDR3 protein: ASSPLLSEQY

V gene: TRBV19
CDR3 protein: ASREINTIY

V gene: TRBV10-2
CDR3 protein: ASSGQAINEKLF

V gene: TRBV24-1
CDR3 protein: ATSEGRGYGYT

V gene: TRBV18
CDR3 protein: ASSPGTGAQETQY

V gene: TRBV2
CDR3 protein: ASTRGRETQY

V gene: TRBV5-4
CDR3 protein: ASSLVNPNRANYGYT

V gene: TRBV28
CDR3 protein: ASSLGPTGRQPQH

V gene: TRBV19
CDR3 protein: ASSRVRYGYT

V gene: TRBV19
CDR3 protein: ASSVGINYGYT

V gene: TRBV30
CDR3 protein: AWDSQNTEAF

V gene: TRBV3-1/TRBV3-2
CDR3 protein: ASSQDSPLTSLGETQY

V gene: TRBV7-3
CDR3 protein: ASSLTGTRSPLH

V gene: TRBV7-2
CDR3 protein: ASSLESGGGYEQY

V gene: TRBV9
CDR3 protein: ASSVGEGGRTDTQY

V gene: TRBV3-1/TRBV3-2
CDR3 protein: ASRGQFTDTQY

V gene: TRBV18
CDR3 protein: ASSPGTTAGNTIY

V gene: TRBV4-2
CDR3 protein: ASSQEVGAVYGYT

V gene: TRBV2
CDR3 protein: ASSEGWGGYNEQF

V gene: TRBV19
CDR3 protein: ASSTTRDSFRGDYGYT

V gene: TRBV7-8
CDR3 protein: ASSFQMSDTQY

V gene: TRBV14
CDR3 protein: ASSQDWGQINEKLF

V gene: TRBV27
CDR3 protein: ASSLAPSYEQY

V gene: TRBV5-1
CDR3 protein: ASSLDPGGSPLH

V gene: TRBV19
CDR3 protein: ASRTGGYEKLF

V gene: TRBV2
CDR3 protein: ASSMDRSSYNEQF

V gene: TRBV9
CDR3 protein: ASSPSVRSGTDTQY

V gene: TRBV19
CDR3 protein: ASSNQGNQPQH

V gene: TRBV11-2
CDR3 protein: ASSPQRNTIY

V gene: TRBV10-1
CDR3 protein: ASSDVRGDQETQY